Described below is a single T cell receptor beta chain sequence and its context. What it recognizes is unknown. These data come from a study of beta chain features in type 1 diabetes. Study details: All samples combined gave roughly 100 million sorted cells for examination.

Central memory, naive, regulatory and stem cell-like memory CD4+ cells were sorted by CD45RO/CCR7/CD25/CD127/CD95/CD27. Study findings and constraints: Across patients, naive, central memory and Treg TCRB repertoires exhibited apparently greater similarity than was observed across healthy donors. The study found moderately but significantly shorter TCRB CDR3s in all four CD4+ subsets of Type 1 diabetes patients. Any role of HLA type in TCRB rearrangement remained unresolved here.

TCRB transcripts that were expressed got sequenced, as all of the isolated RNA had been reverse transcribed. This table comes from immunoSEQ multiplex PCR, and its TCRdb copy is limited to in-frame clones, with some not included. The sample has about 270,000 clones; approximately 15% are singletons. The sequenced sample consisted of naive CD4+ T cells from blood. This clonotype was obtained from a man aged 25 to 40 with type 1 diabetes.

The CDR3 sequence is CASTQMDSSNQPQHF. CDR3 DNA: TGTGCCAGTACCCAAATGGACAGTAGCAATCAGCCCCAGCATTTT. The V call is TRBV19, the J call TRBJ1-5; D is perhaps TRBD1 (6 bases). Trimming took 7 bases from V and 0 from J, leaving 13 bases between them. From germline, CDR1 is LNHDA and CDR2 SQIVND (reference sequence). This CDR3 spans 15 amino acids.